These 11 T cell receptor beta chains were all obtained from the same sample, sequenced in a study of blood T cell repertoires in COVID-19. Clones were sequenced by immunoSEQ multiplex PCR, and TCRdb holds only the in-frame ones, with some missing. Here the sample spans 200,000 to 250,000 clones, 80% to 90% being singletons. The sequenced material came from PBMCs or T cells enriched from blood (not recorded which). Receptors were obtained from a woman in her forties or fifties in a cohort exposed to, infected with or recovered from COVID-19 (not recorded which).

The rearrangement joins TRBV30 to TRBJ1-4; unclear D gene. The CDR3 has 14 amino acids. V lost 3 bases to trimming and J lost 8 bases, with 16 bases between them. Germline CDR1 GTSNPN, CDR2 SVGIG (reference sequence). In DNA form, the CDR3 reads TGTGCCTGGAGCTCTGGTGAGGGCGGAGAAAAACTGTTTTTT. Its translation is CAWSSGEGGEKLFF.

CDR3 amino acids: CASRQEGYYGYTF. The CDR3 nucleotides read TGTGCCAGCAGACAGGAGGGGTACTATGGCTACACCTTC. The chain carries TRBV6-5 and TRBJ1-2; D might be TRBD1 (5 bases). This CDR3 region has 13 residues. CDR1 MNHEY and CDR2 SVGAGI come from the germline V gene. The V end lost 6 bases, the J end lost 3 bases, and 11 bases lay between the germline ends.

This clone was counted a few times. The chain joins TRBV19 to TRBJ1-5; D might be TRBD1 (6 bases). Germline lookup yields CDR1 LNHDA and CDR2 SQIVND (reference sequence). V lost 9 bases, J lost 7 bases, and 16 bases lay in between. This CDR3 comprises 13 residues. CDR3 sequence: CASDQGMKQPQHF. CDR3 coding DNA: TGTGCCAGCGATCAGGGGATGAAGCAGCCCCAGCATTTT. Complete variable domain (other parts from reference TRBV19 and TRBJ1-5): DGGITQSPKYLFRKEGQNVTLSCEQNLNHDAMYWYRQDPGQGLRLIYYSQIVNDFQKGDIAEGYSVSREKKESFPLTVTSAQKNPTAFYLCASDQGMKQPQHFGDGTRLSIL.

This clone has just one count. The DNA of the CDR3 is TGCGCCAGCAGCCTCGCGCCAAATCAGCCCCAGCATTTT. Protein sequence: CASSLAPNQPQHF. The chain links TRBV4-1 to TRBJ1-5, with unresolved D. CDR1 is MGHRA, CDR2 YSYEKL, per germline. CDR3 length: 13 residues. V shed 4 bases and J shed 4 bases, with 8 bases lying between them.

This clone was counted only a few times. The chain carries TRBV7-9 and TRBJ1-2, with 7 bases lining up with TRBD1. In germline, CDR1 is SEHNR, CDR2 FQNEAQ (reference sequence). The CDR3 sequence is 14 residues long. J lost 2 bases, V lost 1 base, and 1 base had no gene match. The CDR3, as DNA: TGTGCCAGCAGCTTAGGACAGGGAAACTATGGCTACACCTTC. Its protein is CASSLGQGNYGYTF.

The CDR3 spells CASSLVPDRGTGNEQFF. CDR3 nucleotide sequence: TGTGCCAGCAGCTTGGTACCCGACAGGGGGACAGGCAATGAGCAGTTCTTC. The chain couples TRBV5-5 to TRBJ2-1; 9 bases fit TRBD1. V was clipped by 0 bases and J by 6 bases; unmatched bases: 10. CDR3 length: 17 amino acids. CDR1 and CDR2 from the germline V gene are SGHKS and YYEKEE (reference sequence).

This clone was picked up one time. The chain links TRBV7-2 to TRBJ2-3, with 13 bases lining up with TRBD2. This CDR3 region has 16 residues. Germline CDR1 SGHTA, CDR2 FQGNSA. The junction had 8 bases not matched to a gene; V was cut back by 5 bases and J by 6 bases. The CDR3 nucleotides are TGTGCCAGCAGCGCCCGAGGACTAGCGGGGGCCGATACGCAGTATTTT. Translating it yields CASSARGLAGADTQYF.

The V and J genes are TRBV6-6 and TRBJ1-1, with a possible D match to TRBD1 (6 bases). The CDR3 has 12 residues. Germline V lookup: CDR1 MNHNY, CDR2 SVGAGI (reference sequence). The ends were cut back, 4 bases at V and 11 bases at J, with 14 bases in the middle. The CDR3 is CASSSPQGRAFF. CDR3 sequence (DNA): TGTGCCAGCAGTTCCCCACAGGGTCGGGCTTTCTTT.

V is TRBV18 and J is TRBJ1-2; perhaps TRBD1 as D (6 bases). Germline lookup yields CDR1 KGHSH and CDR2 LQKENI. This CDR3 is 14 amino acids long. Trimming removed 6 bases at V and 2 bases at J, with 13 bases between. CDR3 in amino acids: CASSAGDTNYGYTF. The DNA for the CDR3 is TGTGCCAGCTCCGCAGGGGATACAAACTATGGCTACACCTTC.

This rearrangement joins TRBV18 to TRBJ2-7; 10 bases line up with TRBD1. Germline V gene lookup returns CDR1 KGHSH and CDR2 LQKENI. With V trimmed by 3 bases and J by 5 bases, 7 bases remained unmatched. The CDR3 runs to 15 residues. The chain's CDR3 is CASSPSGDRGDEQYF. CDR3 sequence (DNA): TGTGCCAGCTCACCGTCTGGGGACAGGGGTGACGAGCAGTACTTC.

The V and J genes are TRBV28 and TRBJ2-7; no definite D call. The germline gives CDR1 MDHEN, CDR2 SYDVKM. This CDR3 contains 15 residues. V lost 5 bases and J lost 6, with 20 bases in between. The chain's CDR3 is CASSPRMRMAGEQYF. CDR3 coding DNA: TGTGCCAGCAGTCCAAGAATGAGGATGGCCGGCGAGCAGTACTTC. Full variable domain (remainder filled in from reference TRBV28 and TRBJ2-7): DVKVTQSSRYLVKRTGEKVFLECVQDMDHENMFWYRQDPGLGLRLIYFSYDVKMKEKGDIPEGYSVSREKKERFSLILESASTNQTSMYLCASSPRMRMAGEQYFGPGTRLTVT.